This TCR beta chain is from a study of CD8+ T cells in alopecia areata. Investigators isolated RNA and reverse transcribed it into cDNA to act as the sequencing template. Profiled with immunoSEQ multiplex PCR; TCRdb holds only in-frame clones, not every one. The sample has about 190,000 clones, 60% to 70% seen once; the top ten hold less than 0.8%. Treatment specified: oral pan-JAK inhibitor, 5-10 mg twice daily. Germline assignment: CDR1 MNHEY and CDR2 SVGAGI. Deletions cut 5 bases from V and 4 bases from J, with 12 bases between. The CDR3 is 14 residues long. The sample here was CD4+ T cells sorted from blood, taken at week 4, from a patient treated with tofacitinib. This sequence joins TRBV6-5 and TRBJ2-1, with D maybe TRBD2 (6 bases). The source of this sequence is a human donor with alopecia areata. The CDR3 here is CASSGGTLYNEQFF. The CDR3 DNA follows: TGTGCCAGCAGTGGGGGGACCCTGTACAATGAGCAGTTCTTC.